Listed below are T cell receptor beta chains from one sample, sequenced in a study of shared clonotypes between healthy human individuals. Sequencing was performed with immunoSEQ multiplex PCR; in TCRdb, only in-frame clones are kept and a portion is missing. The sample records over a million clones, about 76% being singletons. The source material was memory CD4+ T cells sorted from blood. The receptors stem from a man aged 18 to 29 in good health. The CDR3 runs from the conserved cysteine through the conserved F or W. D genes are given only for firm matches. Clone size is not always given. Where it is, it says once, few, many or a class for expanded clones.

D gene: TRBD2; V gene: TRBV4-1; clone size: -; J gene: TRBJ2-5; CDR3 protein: CASSKSLAGGLETQYF; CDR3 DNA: TGCGCCAGCAGCAAGTCACTAGCGGGAGGGTTAGAGACCCAGTACTTC
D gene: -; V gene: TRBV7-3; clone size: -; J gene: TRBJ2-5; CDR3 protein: CASRKIGTGAETQYF; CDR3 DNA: TGTGCCAGCAGAAAAATCGGGACCGGGGCAGAGACCCAGTACTTC
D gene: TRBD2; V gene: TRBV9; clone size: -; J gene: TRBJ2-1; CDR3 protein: CASSVGSGSYNEQFF; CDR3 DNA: TGTGCCAGCAGCGTAGGTAGCGGGTCCTACAATGAGCAGTTCTTC
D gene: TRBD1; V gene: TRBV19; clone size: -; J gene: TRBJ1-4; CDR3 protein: CASKGQGASEKLFF; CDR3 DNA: TGTGCCAGTAAGGGCCAGGGGGCTAGTGAAAAACTGTTTTTT
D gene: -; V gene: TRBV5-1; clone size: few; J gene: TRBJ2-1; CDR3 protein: CASSLGEVNEQFF; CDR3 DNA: TGCGCCAGCAGCTTAGGAGAAGTCAATGAGCAGTTCTTC
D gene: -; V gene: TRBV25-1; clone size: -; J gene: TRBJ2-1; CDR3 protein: CASSELYSRSIAYNEQFF; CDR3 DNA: TGTGCCAGCAGTGAATTGTATAGTAGGAGTATAGCCTACAATGAGCAGTTCTTC
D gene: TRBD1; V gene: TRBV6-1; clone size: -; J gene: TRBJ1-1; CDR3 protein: CASTLRDGTGGPFF; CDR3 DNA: TGTGCCAGCACCCTTCGCGACGGGACAGGGGGTCCTTTCTTT
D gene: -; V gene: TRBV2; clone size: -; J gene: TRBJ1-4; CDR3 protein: CASRLQATNEKLFF; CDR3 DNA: TGTGCCAGCAGGTTACAGGCAACTAATGAAAAACTGTTTTTT
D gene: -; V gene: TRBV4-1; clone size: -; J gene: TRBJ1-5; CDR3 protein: CASSLGGNNQPQHF; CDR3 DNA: TGCGCCAGCAGCCTTGGGGGCAACAATCAGCCCCAGCATTTT
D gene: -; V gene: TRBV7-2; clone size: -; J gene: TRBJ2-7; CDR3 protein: CASSPTGAQQYF; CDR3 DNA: TGTGCCAGCAGCCCGACAGGTGCGCAGCAGTACTTC
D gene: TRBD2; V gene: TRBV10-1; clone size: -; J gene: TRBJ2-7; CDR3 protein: CASSETSGSSSAQYF; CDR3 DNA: TGCGCCAGCAGTGAGACTAGCGGGAGCTCGTCGGCGCAGTACTTC
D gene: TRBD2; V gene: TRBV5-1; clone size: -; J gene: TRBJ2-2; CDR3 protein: CASSLGSGRGTGELFF; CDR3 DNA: TGCGCCAGCAGCTTGGGTAGCGGGAGAGGCACCGGGGAGCTGTTTTTT
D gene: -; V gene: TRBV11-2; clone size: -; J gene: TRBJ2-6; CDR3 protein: CASSLYRGAGANVLTF; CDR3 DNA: TGTGCCAGCAGCTTGTACCGAGGGGCTGGGGCCAACGTCCTGACTTTC
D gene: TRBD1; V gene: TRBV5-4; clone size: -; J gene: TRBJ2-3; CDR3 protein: CASSEGQGAWSTDTQYF; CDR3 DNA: TGTGCCAGCAGCGAAGGACAGGGGGCTTGGAGCACAGATACGCAGTATTTT
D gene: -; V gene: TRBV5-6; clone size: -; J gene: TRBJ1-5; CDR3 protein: CASSLGGARPQHF; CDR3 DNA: TGTGCCAGCAGCCTGGGGGGGGCGAGGCCCCAGCATTTT
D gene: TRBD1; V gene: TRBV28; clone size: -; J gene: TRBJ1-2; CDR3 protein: CASSLSPGGLYGYTF; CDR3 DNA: TGTGCCAGCAGTTTATCCCCAGGGGGCCTCTATGGCTACACCTTC
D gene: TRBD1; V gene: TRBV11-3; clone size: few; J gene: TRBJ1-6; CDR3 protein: CASSQGSTNSPLHF; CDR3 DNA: TGTGCCAGCTCACAGGGGTCGACTAATTCACCCCTCCACTTT
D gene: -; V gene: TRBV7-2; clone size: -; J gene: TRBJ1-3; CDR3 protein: CASRKFSGNTIYF; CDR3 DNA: TGTGCCAGCAGAAAGTTCTCTGGAAACACCATATATTTT
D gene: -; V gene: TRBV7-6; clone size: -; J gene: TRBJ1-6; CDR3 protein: CASSPGAGTLSPLHF; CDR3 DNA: TGTGCCAGCAGCCCAGGCGCAGGTACCCTCTCACCCCTCCACTTT